One and the same sample provided the 3 T cell receptor beta chains below, sequenced in a study of early T cells in non-severe SARS-CoV-2 infection. TCRdb ran MiXCR on the 5' RACE reads and lists one entry per CDR3 protein. The sample has about 23,000 distinct CDR3 sequences; 4.5% to 5% are singletons. Sequenced: whole blood. These receptors were taken from an adult who was a healthcare worker with PCR-confirmed SARS-CoV-2 infection or an uninfected control (not recorded which).

At least ten counts were recorded for this clonotype. The chain recombines TRBV2 with TRBJ1-1, with D hard to call. CDR1 and CDR2 (germline): SNHLY, FYNNEI. This CDR3 has 14 residues. V was trimmed by 4 bases and J by 4 bases, leaving 13 bases between them. The CDR3 bases are TGTGCCAGCAGTGTGGCGGCCTGGGGCACTGAAGCTTTCTTT. Translated: CASSVAAWGTEAFF.

This clonotype has a count of ten or more. The chain combines TRBV6-5 with TRBJ2-3; 7 nucleotides line up with TRBD2. After removal of 6 bases from V and 0 bases from J, the junction contained 6 bases not matched to a gene. Germline CDR1 MNHEY, CDR2 SVGAGI. The CDR3 is 15 residues long. CDR3 sequence (DNA): TGTGCCAGCAGCTTCACGGGGGGAAGCACAGATACGCAGTATTTT. It encodes CASSFTGGSTDTQYF.

This clonotype was recorded at least ten times. The chain employs TRBV7-9 and TRBJ2-7, with TRBD2 matching over 8 bases. This CDR3 spans 17 amino acids. Germline CDR1 and CDR2: SEHNR and FQNEAQ (reference sequence). The J segment lost 1 base and the V segment lost 1 base, leaving 9 bases of the junction unmatched. CDR3 sequence: CASSLGSGGGPSYEQYF. The CDR3 nucleotides are TGTGCCAGCAGCTTAGGGAGCGGCGGGGGGCCTTCCTACGAGCAGTACTTC.